What follows are 30 T cell receptor beta chains derived from one specimen sequenced in a study of control samples from healthy donors and cancer patients. TCRdb keeps only in-frame clones here, not all; method: immunoSEQ multiplex PCR. This table has 150,000 or so clones, about 91% appearing once. Sequencing used blood. All receptors derive from a woman aged 25 to 39 in good health.

The J gene is TRBJ1-5, the V gene TRBV12-5; D perhaps matches TRBD1 (5 bases). The CDR3 extends over 14 amino acids. V was clipped by 7 bases and J by 2 bases, with 12 bases between them. Germline CDR1 is LGHNT and CDR2 is FRNRAP. The CDR3 region is CASAPPGGNQPQHF. CDR3 nucleotide sequence: TGTGCTAGTGCCCCCCCGGGGGGCAATCAGCCCCAGCATTTT.

V is TRBV25-1 and J is TRBJ2-5; D is undetermined. CDR3 length: 11 amino acids. V was cut by 4 bases and J by 2 bases, with 2 bases left in between. Per the germline V gene, CDR1 is MGHDK and CDR2 is SYGVNS. CDR3 residues: CASSAQETQYF. DNA of the CDR3: TGTGCCAGCAGTGCTCAAGAGACCCAGTACTTC.

This rearrangement joins TRBV24-1 to TRBJ2-2; 10 nucleotides align to TRBD2. V lost 3 bases and J lost 4; bases outside the gene matches: 7. The CDR3 consists of 17 residues. Germline loops: CDR1 KGHDR, CDR2 SFDVKD. CDR3 sequence (DNA): TGTGCCACCAGTGATCGGCTAGCGGGAGTTGGCACCGGGGAGCTGTTTTTT. It codes for CATSDRLAGVGTGELFF.

The chain links TRBV5-4 to TRBJ2-2; the match to TRBD1 covers 7 bases. Germline V gene data show CDR1 as SGHNT and CDR2 as YYREEE (reference sequence). The CDR3 loop spans 16 amino acids. The J segment lost 1 base and the V segment lost 4 bases, leaving 7 bases of the junction unmatched. The CDR3 sequence: CASSVDRVGNTGELFF. The CDR3 coding sequence is TGTGCCAGCAGCGTTGACAGGGTTGGGAACACCGGGGAGCTGTTTTTT.

The genes are TRBV6-4 and TRBJ1-1, with 7 bases matching TRBD1. The germline CDR1 and CDR2 sequences are MRHNA and SNTAGT. CDR3 length: 13 residues. V shed 6 bases, J shed 2 bases, and the junction held 3 bases outside the gene matches. In nucleotides, the CDR3 is TGTGCCAGCAGGGGACAGCCTAACACTGAAGCTTTCTTT. Translating it yields CASRGQPNTEAFF.

This clone was observed a few times. V and J are TRBV27 and TRBJ1-2, with D perhaps matching TRBD1 (5 bases). V shed 6 bases and J shed 6 bases, with 14 bases lying between them. Germline V gives CDR1 MNHEY, CDR2 SMNVEV (reference sequence). CDR3 length: 13 residues. CDR3 sequence (DNA): TGTGCCAGCAGAGATCGGGACGGGGATGGCTACACCTTC. This encodes CASRDRDGDGYTF.

The chain uses TRBV7-2 and TRBJ2-1; TRBD2 matches 9 bases. CDR1 and CDR2 from the germline V gene are SGHTA and FQGNSA. The CDR3 is 19 amino acids. The V segment lost 3 bases and the J segment 5 bases; nucleotides outside the gene matches: 17. The CDR3 nucleotides are TGTGCCAGCAGCTTTCTGCCTAGCGGGATGGGCCCATTAAACAATGAGCAGTTCTTC. This translates into CASSFLPSGMGPLNNEQFF.

This chain joins TRBV5-6 and TRBJ1-1; D ambiguous. Trimming left V 0 bases short and J 1 base short, with 4 bases between. This CDR3 has 13 residues. CDR1 SGHDT and CDR2 YYEEEE come from the germline V gene. CDR3 sequence reads: CASSLAGNTEAFF. The CDR3, as DNA: TGTGCCAGCAGCTTGGCCGGGAACACTGAAGCTTTCTTT.

The chain employs TRBV28 and TRBJ2-4, with TRBD2 matching 8 bases. Germline CDR1 is MDHEN and CDR2 is SYDVKM. The length of the CDR3 is 17 residues. Unmatched junction bases numbered 5, after V lost 1 base and J lost 0 bases. The CDR3 sequence: CASSLFSGGIAKNIQYF. The CDR3 region has the DNA TGTGCCAGCAGTTTATTCTCGGGGGGGATAGCCAAAAACATTCAGTACTTC.

The chain joins TRBV25-1 to TRBJ1-2; D is unclear. Trimming removed 1 base from V and 3 bases from J, with 18 bases in between. The CDR3 is 17 amino acids. Germline CDR1 MGHDK, CDR2 SYGVNS. The CDR3 DNA reads as TGTGCCAGCAGTGAATGGGTGGAGTACGCGGAGGACTATGGCTACACCTTC. Its translation is CASSEWVEYAEDYGYTF.

This clone was seen ten or more times. The chain couples TRBV5-4 to TRBJ1-2, with D uncertain. V was shortened by 3 bases and J by 7 bases, with 22 bases between the two germline ends. The CDR3 is 16 residues long. Germline V gives CDR1 SGHNT, CDR2 YYREEE (reference sequence). CDR3 in DNA: TGTGCCAGCAGCTCCGGAGCAACGGACCTGCTCGGTGGCTACACCTTC. Amino acids: CASSSGATDLLGGYTF.

The V call is TRBV11-2, the J call TRBJ2-1; the match to TRBD2 covers 14 bases. V lost 5 bases to trimming and J lost 6 bases; unmatched junction nucleotides: 6. This CDR3 comprises 16 residues. Germline CDR1 reads SGHAT; CDR2 reads FQNNGV. CDR3 residues: CASSPGLAGGSNEQFF. CDR3 DNA sequence: TGTGCCAGCAGCCCCGGACTAGCGGGAGGTTCCAATGAGCAGTTCTTC.

The gene calls are TRBV5-6 and TRBJ2-4; the D gene is possibly TRBD2 (5 bases). Germline CDR1 SGHDT, CDR2 YYEEEE. This CDR3 is 14 amino acids long. V gave up 4 bases and J gave up 1 base, with 9 bases separating them. CDR3 coding DNA: TGTGCCAGCAGCCGGGGTGAGGCCAAAAACATTCAGTACTTC. It translates to CASSRGEAKNIQYF.

This chain joins TRBV24-1 and TRBJ2-1; 7 nucleotides align to TRBD2. The CDR3 has 16 amino acids. J lost 0 bases, V lost 4 bases, and 5 bases had no gene match. Germline-derived CDR1 and CDR2 are KGHDR and SFDVKD. The CDR3, as DNA: TGTGCCACCAGTGACCCCGGGACTAACTCCTACAATGAGCAGTTCTTC. Translated, it gives CATSDPGTNSYNEQFF.

The chain combines TRBV24-1 with TRBJ2-2; perhaps TRBD2 as D (6 bases). The CDR3 length is 16 residues. Trimming pared 4 bases from V and 3 bases from J, leaving 14 bases between. The germline CDR1 and CDR2 sequences are KGHDR and SFDVKD. The CDR3 reads CATSDVAGFHTGELFF. The CDR3, as DNA: TGTGCCACCAGTGACGTTGCGGGATTTCACACCGGGGAGCTGTTTTTT.

The V gene is TRBV28, the J gene TRBJ2-1, with D tentatively TRBD1 (6 bases). Between the trimmed V and J ends, which lost 5 bases and 5 bases, there was a span of 16 bases. The CDR3 has 15 amino acids. Germline-derived CDR1 and CDR2 are MDHEN and SYDVKM. This CDR3 reads CASSPTGFKDNEQFF. The CDR3 DNA follows: TGTGCCAGCAGTCCAACAGGGTTTAAGGACAATGAGCAGTTCTTC.

The chain carries TRBV3-1 (or the pseudogene TRBV3-2) and TRBJ1-4; D is ambiguous. The V and J ends lost 0 bases and 8 bases respectively, with 13 bases between them. The germline V gene has CDR1 LGHDT and CDR2 YNNKEL (reference sequence). CDR3 length: 15 residues. CDR3: CASSQDSPGSEKLFF. DNA for the CDR3: TGTGCCAGCAGCCAAGATTCGCCAGGTTCGGAAAAACTGTTTTTT.

The chain joins TRBV18 to TRBJ1-4; D may be TRBD1 (5 bases). Trimming stripped 8 bases from V and 1 base from J, with 11 bases between. Germline loops: CDR1 KGHSH, CDR2 LQKENI. This CDR3 is 14 amino acids long. The CDR3 protein is CASGSGETNEKLFF. The CDR3 nucleotides read TGTGCCAGCGGTTCGGGGGAAACTAATGAAAAACTGTTTTTT. The complete variable domain, with remaining parts taken from reference TRBV18 and TRBJ1-4, reads NAGVMQNPRHLVRRRGQEARLRCSPMKGHSHVYWYRQLPEEGLKFMVYLQKENIIDESGMPKERFSAEFPKEGPSILRIQQVVRGDSAAYFCASGSGETNEKLFFGSGTQLSVL.

V gene TRBV7-8 combines with J gene TRBJ2-3; D unresolved. Germline assignment: CDR1 SGHVS and CDR2 FQNEAQ. This CDR3 comprises 15 residues. V lost 6 bases and J lost 6, with 19 bases in between. The CDR3 DNA is TGTGCCAGCAGAAAACCCCAGGATTCCATGGATACGCAGTATTTT. Translated: CASRKPQDSMDTQYF.

The J gene is TRBJ1-1, the V gene TRBV29-1; TRBD1 might be the D (5 bases). The V end lost 4 bases, the J end lost 1 base, and 7 bases lay between the germline ends. Germline V gene sequence: CDR1 SQVTM, CDR2 ANQGSEA. There are 12 residues in the CDR3. The DNA for the CDR3 is TGCAGCGTTGTCCAGGGGAACACTGAAGCTTTCTTT. Translation gives CSVVQGNTEAFF.

The J gene is TRBJ1-2, the V gene TRBV18, with unresolved D. CDR1 is KGHSH and CDR2 is LQKENI in the germline V gene. V lost 4 bases and J 6 bases, leaving 15 bases between the germline ends. This CDR3 has 14 residues. The DNA of the CDR3 is TGTGCCAGCTCACATTCTGTCGGTGGGAATGGCTACACCTTC. This gives the protein CASSHSVGGNGYTF.

The chain couples TRBV19 to TRBJ2-3; TRBD2 matches at 7 bases. V shed 3 bases and J 4 bases; nucleotides not matched to a gene: 7. Germline V gene sequence: CDR1 LNHDA, CDR2 SQIVND (reference sequence). The CDR3 has 15 amino acids. The CDR3: CASSMGGLAADTQYF. CDR3 DNA: TGTGCCAGTAGTATGGGTGGCCTAGCGGCAGATACGCAGTATTTT.

The chain joins TRBV4-1 to TRBJ2-5, with 12 bases that match TRBD2. CDR1 is MGHRA, CDR2 YSYEKL, per germline. The V and J ends lost 5 bases and 1 base, in that order; junction bases with no gene match: 5. CDR3 length equals 16 residues. The CDR3: CASSFGLAGTQETQYF. CDR3 bases: TGCGCCAGCAGCTTCGGACTAGCGGGGACCCAAGAGACCCAGTACTTC.

This chain connects TRBV30 to TRBJ1-2, with 8 bases aligning to TRBD1. The CDR3 covers 13 residues. Germline assignment: CDR1 GTSNPN and CDR2 SVGIG (reference sequence). V was pared by 3 bases and J by 6 bases, with 6 bases of the junction left unmatched. This CDR3 is CAWRPGQDNGYTF. CDR3 DNA sequence: TGTGCCTGGAGACCGGGACAGGACAATGGCTACACCTTC.

The V gene is TRBV3-1 (or the pseudogene TRBV3-2), the J gene TRBJ1-2; 7 nucleotides align to TRBD1. Trimming cost V 5 bases and J 5 bases; bases outside gene matches: 11. Germline values: CDR1 LGHDT, CDR2 YNNKEL (reference sequence). This CDR3 has 15 amino acids. The CDR3 protein is CASSYTGEWKYGYTF. The DNA of the CDR3 is TGTGCCAGCAGCTATACAGGGGAGTGGAAGTATGGCTACACCTTC.

V and J are TRBV19 and TRBJ2-1, with 11 bases matching TRBD2. The CDR3 sequence is 19 residues long. Germline V gene data show CDR1 as LNHDA and CDR2 as SQIVND (reference sequence). The ends lost 5 bases at V and 0 bases at J; junction bases unmatched: 12. CDR3 protein: CASSVASGGTGSSYNEQFF. The CDR3 nucleotides read TGTGCCAGTAGTGTGGCTAGCGGGGGGACCGGGAGCTCCTACAATGAGCAGTTCTTC.

The chain is built from TRBV14 and TRBJ1-4, with D perhaps matching TRBD1 (5 bases). CDR1 is SGHDN, CDR2 FVKESK, per germline. The germline V and J ends were trimmed by 2 bases and 5 bases, with 9 bases remaining between them. This CDR3 is 14 amino acids long. CDR3 sequence: CASSQWDQNEKLFF. The CDR3 bases are TGTGCCAGCAGCCAATGGGACCAAAATGAAAAACTGTTTTTT.

The genes are TRBV30 and TRBJ1-1; unclear D gene. V was cut by 1 base and J by 7 bases, with 10 bases left in between. CDR3 size: 12 residues. In germline, CDR1 is GTSNPN, CDR2 SVGIG (reference sequence). The CDR3 region has the DNA TGTGCCTGGAGTGCCCTTAGAAGTGAAGCTTTCTTT. It codes for CAWSALRSEAFF.

The chain carries TRBV12-3 or TRBV12-4 and TRBJ2-1; 7 bases agree with TRBD2. Trimming removed 3 bases from V and 10 bases from J; junction bases left unmatched: 6. The CDR3 contains 13 residues. CDR3 DNA sequence: TGTGCCAGCAGTTTGGCGGGAGTGGCCGAGCAGTTCTTC. This gives the protein CASSLAGVAEQFF.

This chain joins TRBV4-1 and TRBJ1-4; 8 bases are a match to TRBD1. CDR3 length: 15 amino acids. J gave up 3 bases and V 4 bases, and 4 bases lay outside the gene matches. From germline, CDR1 is MGHRA and CDR2 YSYEKL. The CDR3 DNA reads as TGCGCCAGCAGCCGGTCACAGGGGGCTAATGAAAAACTGTTTTTT. Protein product: CASSRSQGANEKLFF.